What follows are 29 T cell receptor beta chains derived from one specimen sequenced in a study of cytomegalovirus exposure and HLA in healthy donors. Primers for the PCR totalled 60 Vbeta and 13 Jbeta. The protocol was immunoSEQ multiplex PCR, while the TCRdb copy is restricted to in-frame clones and leaves out a portion. Found here are about 190,000 clones, around four fifths of them singletons; the top ten hold about 1%. Sequencing used PBMCs. The receptor set was obtained from a woman aged 40 to 50 in good health and CMV-seronegative.

V usage is TRBV4-1 and J usage is TRBJ2-1, with 14 bases lining up with TRBD2. Germline V gene lookup returns CDR1 MGHRA and CDR2 YSYEKL. The CDR3 sequence is 19 residues long. Trimming at V came to 0 bases and at J to 4 bases, leaving 8 bases not matched to a gene. The CDR3 here is CASSQDWGLAGVGYNEQFF. The CDR3 DNA follows: TGCGCCAGCAGCCAAGATTGGGGACTAGCGGGAGTTGGGTACAATGAGCAGTTCTTC.

The gene calls are TRBV5-1 and TRBJ1-5, with D possibly being TRBD1 (6 bases). There are 15 residues in the CDR3. V lost 3 bases, J lost 2 bases, and 12 bases lay in between. Germline V gives CDR1 SGHRS, CDR2 YFSETQ. CDR3 residues: CASSWEGGGNQPQHF. Written as DNA, the CDR3 is TGCGCCAGCAGCTGGGAGGGGGGCGGCAATCAGCCCCAGCATTTT.

This chain links TRBV19 with TRBJ1-3; maybe TRBD1 (6 bases). V was pared by 6 bases and J by 7 bases, with 16 bases between. The CDR3 is made up of 14 amino acids. The germline V gene encodes CDR1 LNHDA and CDR2 SQIVND (reference sequence). This CDR3 reads CASRERRGFNTIYF. CDR3 DNA: TGTGCCAGTAGGGAACGCAGGGGATTCAACACCATATATTTT. The variable domain in full, with the rest retrieved from reference TRBV19 and TRBJ1-3, is DGGITQSPKYLFRKEGQNVTLSCEQNLNHDAMYWYRQDPGQGLRLIYYSQIVNDFQKGDIAEGYSVSREKKESFPLTVTSAQKNPTAFYLCASRERRGFNTIYFGEGSWLTVV.

The chain employs TRBV7-8 and TRBJ1-5; D unclear. Trimming took 1 base from V and 3 from J, leaving 7 bases between them. The CDR3 has 14 amino acids. Germline CDR1 reads SGHVS; CDR2 reads FQNEAQ. The CDR3 loop reads CASSLDSNNQPQHF. CDR3 sequence (DNA): TGTGCCAGCAGCTTAGATAGCAACAATCAGCCCCAGCATTTT.

This clone occurred a few times. CDR3 bases: TGTGCCAGCAGTGAAGAACGACAGGGACCGAGGTCCAAAAACATTCAGTACTTC. This gives the protein CASSEERQGPRSKNIQYF. The chain couples TRBV6-1 to TRBJ2-4; TRBD1 matches at 7 bases. The CDR3 has 18 residues. Germline loops: CDR1 MNHNS, CDR2 SASEGT. Trimming removed 1 base from V and 2 bases from J; junction bases left unmatched: 11.

The rearrangement joins TRBV2 to TRBJ2-6; 11 bases line up with TRBD1. The CDR3 consists of 16 residues. CDR1 is SNHLY and CDR2 is FYNNEI in the germline V gene. With V trimmed by 5 bases and J by 3 bases, 3 bases remained unmatched. CDR3 in DNA: TGTGCCAGCAGTCTCGGGACAGGGGGTGGGGCCAACGTCCTGACTTTC. It is translated as CASSLGTGGGANVLTF.

This sequence joins TRBV30 and TRBJ1-6; TRBD1 agrees at 11 bases. The CDR3 totals 13 residues. Looked up from germline, CDR1 is GTSNPN and CDR2 is SVGIG (reference sequence). Germline trimming cut 3 bases from V and 8 bases from J; bases unmatched to any gene: 0. CDR3 in DNA: TGTGCCTGGAGGGGACAGGGGGATTCACCCCTCCACTTT. It is translated as CAWRGQGDSPLHF. The whole variable domain, remainder taken from reference TRBV30 and TRBJ1-6, is SQTIHQWPATLVQPVGSPLSLECTVEGTSNPNLYWYRQAAGRGLQLLFYSVGIGQISSEVPQNLSASRPQDRQFILSSKKLLLSDSGFYLCAWRGQGDSPLHFGNGTRLTVT.

The rearrangement links TRBV18 to TRBJ1-1, with 10 bases that match TRBD1. The germline gives CDR1 KGHSH, CDR2 LQKENI. The length of the CDR3 is 14 residues. V gave up 6 bases and J gave up 6 bases; unmatched junction bases: 7. Written as DNA, the CDR3 is TGTGCCAGCTCCCCGGGGACAGGGGTGCCTGAAGCTTTCTTT. It is translated as CASSPGTGVPEAFF.

The chain is built from TRBV27 and TRBJ2-3; D is unclear. The CDR3 is 14 amino acids. Germline CDR1 MNHEY, CDR2 SMNVEV (reference sequence). V shed 6 bases and J shed 2 bases, with 12 bases lying between them. The CDR3 DNA is TGTGCCAGCAGCCCTAGAAGTAACACAGATACGCAGTATTTT. Amino acid sequence: CASSPRSNTDTQYF.

The count of this clone is one. J is TRBJ2-7 and V is TRBV21-1; the table's TRBD1 call for D was not verified on the DNA. TRBV21-1 is shown as a pseudogene. This CDR3 is 17 amino acids long. The CDR3 DNA reads as TGTGCCAGCAGCGCCCGGGGACACTCACTCGGTAGCTACGAGCAGTACGTC. It codes for CASSARGHSLGSYEQYV.

The V and J genes are TRBV5-4 and TRBJ1-2, with 7 nucleotides matching TRBD1. The V segment lost 2 bases and the J segment 1 base; nucleotides outside the gene matches: 8. There are 16 residues in the CDR3. The germline CDR1 and CDR2 sequences are SGHNT and YYREEE (reference sequence). CDR3 in amino acids: CASSFPAGTDNYGYTF. CDR3 in DNA: TGTGCCAGCAGCTTCCCTGCGGGGACAGATAACTATGGCTACACCTTC.

The chain joins TRBV7-2 to TRBJ2-3; 8 bases map to TRBD2. The J segment lost 3 bases and the V segment lost 2 bases, leaving 7 bases of the junction unmatched. CDR1 and CDR2 from the germline V gene are SGHTA and FQGNSA. The CDR3 spans 16 residues. The CDR3 sequence: CASSLRAGGGTDTQYF. CDR3 coding DNA: TGTGCCAGCAGCTTACGGGCGGGAGGAGGGACAGATACGCAGTATTTT.

The chain carries TRBV5-6 and TRBJ1-2, with D maybe TRBD1 (5 bases). CDR1 SGHDT and CDR2 YYEEEE come from the germline V gene. CDR3 length: 13 residues. The V end was cut by 1 base, the J end by 5 bases, with 9 bases between. The CDR3 loop is CASSLFAGYGYTF. The CDR3 DNA follows: TGTGCCAGCAGCTTGTTTGCAGGGTATGGCTACACCTTC.

A remark on this clone: The identical CDR3 is also encoded by other nucleotide sequences in the sample. The J gene is TRBJ2-2, the V gene TRBV7-2, with TRBD1 matching 8 bases. The CDR3 consists of 15 residues. Trimming at V came to 5 bases and at J to 4 bases, leaving 6 bases not matched to a gene. The germline CDR1 and CDR2 sequences are SGHTA and FQGNSA. The CDR3 DNA is TGTGCCAGCAGCCCAGGACAGGGCGGCACCGGGGAGCTGTTTTTT. This codes for CASSPGQGGTGELFF.

The V and J genes are TRBV15 and TRBJ2-2, with D tentatively TRBD1 (6 bases). V dropped 0 bases and J dropped 4 bases, with 9 bases sitting between them. The CDR3 length is 15 residues. Germline V gene lookup returns CDR1 LNHNV and CDR2 YYDKDF (reference sequence). CDR3 nucleotides: TGTGCCACCAGCAGAGACAGGGGTGTCACCGGGGAGCTGTTTTTT. It translates to CATSRDRGVTGELFF.

The CDR3 here is CASSDLGAMSDTQYF. The CDR3 bases are TGTGCCAGCAGTGATCTGGGGGCGATGTCAGATACGCAGTATTTT. The chain links TRBV6-1 to TRBJ2-3; D is possibly TRBD1 (6 bases). Germline CDR1 MNHNS, CDR2 SASEGT. Trimming removed 3 bases at V and 4 bases at J, with 14 bases between. CDR3 length: 15 amino acids.

The V gene is TRBV6-6, the J gene TRBJ2-1, with 7 bases aligning to TRBD2. The CDR3 runs 16 residues. The J segment lost 8 bases and the V segment lost 6 bases, leaving 16 bases of the junction unmatched. The germline V gene encodes CDR1 MNHNY and CDR2 SVGAGI (reference sequence). CDR3 region: CASSSFGAGVSYEQFF. Here the CDR3 DNA reads TGTGCCAGCAGCTCATTCGGGGCGGGAGTTTCCTATGAGCAGTTCTTC.

The V gene is TRBV19, the J gene TRBJ2-5; 8 bases match TRBD2. The CDR3 extends over 14 amino acids. Losses at the gene ends were 6 bases for V and 4 bases for J; bases not matched to a gene: 7. CDR1 and CDR2 (germline): LNHDA, SQIVND (reference sequence). The CDR3 bases are TGTGCCAGTAGCCGAGCGGGAGTATTAGAGACCCAGTACTTC. Encoded protein: CASSRAGVLETQYF.

This clone showed up just once. This chain uses TRBV9 with TRBJ2-2; tentatively, D is TRBD2 (6 bases). V lost 4 bases and J 1 base, leaving 14 bases between the germline ends. CDR3 length: 16 residues. Germline assignment: CDR1 SGDLS and CDR2 YYNGEE. The CDR3 sequence: CASSIDVSGNTGELFF. CDR3 bases: TGTGCCAGCAGCATCGATGTTAGCGGGAACACCGGGGAGCTGTTTTTT.

V is TRBV28 and J is TRBJ2-5; the D gene is possibly TRBD1 (6 bases). The DNA end is more similar to TRBJ2-7, so the J call may be wrong. Germline values: CDR1 MDHEN, CDR2 SYDVKM. CDR3 length equals 15 residues. CDR3 in DNA: TGTGCCAGCAGCAGGGGAACGGTCAGCTCCTACGAGCAGTACTTC. It specifies CASSRGTVSSYEQYF.

This chain joins TRBV6-5 and TRBJ1-1; D perhaps matches TRBD1 (5 bases). CDR3 length: 14 residues. The germline V and J ends were trimmed by 6 bases and 2 bases, with 13 bases remaining between them. Germline V gene data show CDR1 as MNHEY and CDR2 as SVGAGI. The CDR3: CASSQGGRNTEAFF. The CDR3 DNA reads TGTGCCAGCAGCCAGGGTGGACGAAACACTGAAGCTTTCTTT.

The chain couples TRBV9 to TRBJ1-1, with 7 bases identical to TRBD1. Germline assignment: CDR1 SGDLS and CDR2 YYNGEE. The CDR3 length is 15 residues. The V segment lost 3 bases and the J segment 5 bases; nucleotides outside the gene matches: 10. For the CDR3, the DNA is TGTGCCAGCAGCGCGACAGGGCGAAGTGGGACTGAAGCTTTCTTT. Its protein product is CASSATGRSGTEAFF.

The count of this clone is one. The V and J genes are TRBV5-1 and TRBJ2-2, with 7 bases that match TRBD1. J lost 5 bases, V lost 2 bases, and 6 bases had no gene match. The CDR3 has 15 amino acids. The germline CDR1 and CDR2 sequences are SGHRS and YFSETQ. The CDR3 DNA follows: TGCGCCAGCAGCTTACAGGGGTCTGGTACCGGGGAGCTGTTTTTT. Protein sequence: CASSLQGSGTGELFF.

The V call is TRBV9, the J call TRBJ1-3; 11 bases align to TRBD1. CDR1 and CDR2 from the germline V gene are SGDLS and YYNGEE. J gave up 7 bases and V 3 bases, and 3 bases lay outside the gene matches. CDR3 length equals 14 residues. CDR3 in DNA: TGTGCCAGCAGCGGGACAGGGGGCGAGAACACCATATATTTT. Translation: CASSGTGGENTIYF.

This clone appeared once. The chain recombines TRBV30 with TRBJ1-1; D call uncertain. Trimming stripped 3 bases from V and 1 base from J, with 18 bases between. The germline CDR1 and CDR2 sequences are GTSNPN and SVGIG (reference sequence). The CDR3 is 16 amino acids. The CDR3 nucleotides read TGTGCCTGGAGGAGAGGGATCTCAAATCCGAACACTGAAGCTTTCTTT. As protein: CAWRRGISNPNTEAFF.

The rearrangement links TRBV6-5 to TRBJ1-1; 7 nucleotides line up with TRBD1. V shed 6 bases, J shed 8 bases, and the junction held 12 bases outside the gene matches. The CDR3 spans 14 residues. Per the germline V gene, CDR1 is MNHEY and CDR2 is SVGAGI. CDR3 region: CASSQNDRVHEAFF. CDR3 bases: TGTGCCAGCAGCCAAAATGACAGGGTACACGAAGCTTTCTTT.

The genes are TRBV19 and TRBJ1-5; no clear D gene. The germline gives CDR1 LNHDA, CDR2 SQIVND (reference sequence). CDR3 length equals 14 residues. Trimming took 1 base from V and 7 from J, leaving 11 bases between them. In DNA, the CDR3 is TGTGCCAGTAGTATAGGGGGAGGGCACCAGCCCCAGCATTTT. It translates to CASSIGGGHQPQHF.

The CDR3 DNA sequence: TGCGCCAGCAGCTTGACAGGGAGCTCCTACGAGCAGTACTTC. Translating gives CASSLTGSSYEQYF. This chain links TRBV5-1 with TRBJ2-7; a weak D match, TRBD1 (6 bases). V gave up 1 base and J gave up 0 bases, with 8 bases separating them. Germline V gene data show CDR1 as SGHRS and CDR2 as YFSETQ. CDR3 length equals 14 residues.

About this clone itself: The conserved final phenylalanine or tryptophan is absent from the CDR3, which likely points to a read error. The chain carries TRBV6-5 and TRBJ1-2, with 8 bases lining up with TRBD1. Germline V gene data show CDR1 as MNHEY and CDR2 as SVGAGI. The junction had 1 base not matched to a gene; V was cut back by 6 bases and J by 4 bases. This CDR3 is 12 amino acids long. The CDR3 sequence is CASRDRVYGYTS. DNA of the CDR3: TGTGCCAGCAGGGACAGGGTCTATGGCTACACCTCC.